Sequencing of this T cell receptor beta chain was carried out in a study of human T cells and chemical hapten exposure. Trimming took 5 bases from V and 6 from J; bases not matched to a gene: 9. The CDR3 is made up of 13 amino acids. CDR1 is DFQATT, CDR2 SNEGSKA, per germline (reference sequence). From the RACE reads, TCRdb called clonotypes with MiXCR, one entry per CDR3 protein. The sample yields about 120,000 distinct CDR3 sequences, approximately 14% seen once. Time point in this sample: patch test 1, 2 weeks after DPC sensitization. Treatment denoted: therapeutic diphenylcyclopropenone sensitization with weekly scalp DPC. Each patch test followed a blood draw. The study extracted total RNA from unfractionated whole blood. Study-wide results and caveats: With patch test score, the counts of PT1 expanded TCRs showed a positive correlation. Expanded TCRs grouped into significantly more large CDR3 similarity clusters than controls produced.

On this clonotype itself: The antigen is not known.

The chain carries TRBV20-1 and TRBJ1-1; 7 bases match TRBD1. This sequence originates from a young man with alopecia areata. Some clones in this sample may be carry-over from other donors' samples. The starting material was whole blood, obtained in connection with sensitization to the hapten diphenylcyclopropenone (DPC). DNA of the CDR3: TGCAGTGCTCCCTCTGACAGGGCGCCTGAAGCTTTCTTT. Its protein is CSAPSDRAPEAFF.